Below are 31 T cell receptor beta chains sequenced from a single sample in a study of blood T cell repertoires in COVID-19. Profiled with immunoSEQ multiplex PCR; TCRdb holds only in-frame clones, not every one. This sample has 280,000 or so clones, with 83% found just once. The sequenced sample was peripheral blood. These receptors all stem from a woman in her forties or fifties who had recovered from COVID-19.

The chain couples TRBV28 to TRBJ2-2, with 11 positions matching TRBD2. The CDR3 length is 15 residues. The germline V gene has CDR1 MDHEN and CDR2 SYDVKM. V gave up 8 bases and J gave up 6 bases; unmatched junction bases: 8. The CDR3 sequence is CASGTSGGRSGELFF. The CDR3 DNA reads TGTGCCAGCGGAACTAGCGGGGGTAGGTCCGGGGAGCTGTTTTTT.

The chain joins TRBV7-3 to TRBJ2-3, with 7 bases identical to TRBD2. Germline V gene data show CDR1 as SGHTA and CDR2 as FQGTGA. The CDR3 length is 16 residues. Unmatched junction bases numbered 10, after V lost 5 bases and J lost 2 bases. CDR3 region: CASSMGLAANTDTQYF. Here the CDR3 DNA reads TGTGCCAGCAGCATGGGGCTAGCGGCGAACACAGATACGCAGTATTTT.

The rearrangement joins TRBV15 to TRBJ1-6, with D perhaps matching TRBD1 (6 bases). Between the trimmed V and J ends, which lost 0 bases and 9 bases, there was a span of 15 bases. The CDR3 sequence is 16 residues long. Germline CDR1 LNHNV, CDR2 YYDKDF (reference sequence). CDR3 nucleotide sequence: TGTGCCACCAGCAGAGAGGTGACAGGCGTGGGTTCACCCCTCCACTTT. It codes for CATSREVTGVGSPLHF. The full variable domain, in which reference TRBV15 and TRBJ1-6 provide the parts outside the CDR3, is DAMVIQNPRYQVTQFGKPVTLSCSQTLNHNVMYWYQQKSSQAPKLLFHYYDKDFNNEADTPDNFQSRRPNTSFCFLDIRSPGLGDTAMYLCATSREVTGVGSPLHFGNGTRLTVT.

The chain is built from TRBV7-3 and TRBJ2-1; the D is unclear. With 4 bases removed from V and 7 bases from J, the gap between germline ends came to 8 bases. Germline V lookup: CDR1 SGHTA, CDR2 FQGTGA. CDR3 length: 12 amino acids. CDR3 sequence: CASSSGLNEQFF. The CDR3 DNA sequence: TGTGCCAGCAGCTCAGGCCTAAATGAGCAGTTCTTC.

In this sample, this clone turned up a few times. V and J are TRBV7-3 and TRBJ2-7, with a tentative D call TRBD2 (6 bases). The CDR3 runs to 14 residues. With 1 base removed from V and 6 bases from J, the gap between germline ends came to 13 bases. Germline V gene lookup returns CDR1 SGHTA and CDR2 FQGTGA. As DNA, the CDR3 is TGTGCCAGCAGCTTAAACCCGGGAGAGGGCGAGCAGTACTTC. Its translation: CASSLNPGEGEQYF.

The sample holds one count of this clone. The chain joins TRBV4-2 to TRBJ2-3; D is undetermined. This CDR3 has 14 amino acids. Germline CDR1 reads LGHNA; CDR2 reads YNFKEQ. V was trimmed by 1 base and J by 2 bases, leaving 7 bases between them. CDR3 loop: CASSQARPTDTQYF. The CDR3 region has the DNA TGTGCCAGCAGCCAAGCCCGTCCCACAGATACGCAGTATTTT.

The chain is built from TRBV6-5 and TRBJ1-2; 7 positions match TRBD1. V was pared by 0 bases and J by 4 bases, with 2 bases of the junction left unmatched. The length of the CDR3 is 14 residues. Germline V gives CDR1 MNHEY, CDR2 SVGAGI. This chain's CDR3 is CASSYSRDSYGYTF. The CDR3 bases are TGTGCCAGCAGTTACTCTCGGGACAGCTATGGCTACACCTTC.

The J gene is TRBJ1-1, the V gene TRBV7-2, with D perhaps matching TRBD1 (6 bases). The CDR3 consists of 15 residues. Trimming took off 4 bases at V and 2 bases at J, with 14 bases between the two ends. From germline, CDR1 is SGHTA and CDR2 FQGNSA. The CDR3 protein is CASSSAGTPNTEAFF. The CDR3 DNA reads as TGTGCCAGCAGCTCCGCCGGGACACCAAACACTGAAGCTTTCTTT. The whole variable domain, remainder taken from reference TRBV7-2 and TRBJ1-1, is GAGVSQSPSNKVTEKGKDVELRCDPISGHTALYWYRQSLGQGLEFLIYFQGNSAPDKSGLPSDRFSAERTGGSVSTLTIQRTQQEDSAVYLCASSSAGTPNTEAFFGQGTRLTVV.

V and J are TRBV5-1 and TRBJ2-5; TRBD2 is a possible D gene (6 bases). The CDR3 is made up of 15 amino acids. V was cut by 4 bases and J by 3 bases, with 16 bases left in between. Germline V gene lookup returns CDR1 SGHRS and CDR2 YFSETQ. The CDR3: CASSPMGGAKETQYF. In nucleotides, the CDR3 is TGCGCCAGCAGCCCAATGGGGGGAGCCAAAGAGACCCAGTACTTC.

This clone was seen once. The gene calls are TRBV27 and TRBJ2-2, with TRBD2 matching over 7 bases. The germline V gene has CDR1 MNHEY and CDR2 SMNVEV (reference sequence). The CDR3 is 16 amino acids. V gave up 6 bases and J gave up 1 base; unmatched junction bases: 8. The CDR3 is CASSTLAVLNTGELFF. The CDR3 coding sequence is TGTGCCAGCAGCACTCTAGCGGTACTGAACACCGGGGAGCTGTTTTTT.

The chain combines TRBV7-3 with TRBJ2-2; 10 bases are shared with TRBD2. Germline V gives CDR1 SGHTA, CDR2 FQGTGA. V gave up 2 bases and J gave up 0 bases; unmatched junction bases: 0. CDR3 size: 16 residues. CDR3 loop: CASSLGLAANTGELFF. CDR3 DNA: TGTGCCAGCAGCTTAGGACTAGCGGCGAACACCGGGGAGCTGTTTTTT.

The chain combines TRBV27 with TRBJ2-7; maybe TRBD2 (6 bases). The CDR3 contains 13 residues. Germline V CDR1 and CDR2: MNHEY, SMNVEV (reference sequence). Trimming shortened V by 5 bases and J by 1 base, and 9 bases separated the two germline ends. CDR3 amino acids: CASSPSGSYEQYF. CDR3 DNA: TGTGCCAGCAGTCCCAGCGGGTCCTACGAGCAGTACTTC.

Regarding this clone: Compared with germline, one end of the junction differs, possibly owing to a read error. This chain connects TRBV2 to TRBJ2-7, with 8 bases that match TRBD2. The CDR3 has 13 residues. Germline values: CDR1 SNHLY, CDR2 FYNNEI. The CDR3 sequence: CASNLAGLLTKCF. DNA for the CDR3: TGTGCCAGCAACCTAGCGGGTCTCCTAACTAAGTGCTTC.

This clone was detected only once. The V and J genes are TRBV7-3 and TRBJ2-1; TRBD1 agrees at 11 bases. CDR3 length: 15 amino acids. The V gene end was trimmed by 5 bases and the J gene end by 2 bases; junction bases not matched to a gene: 2. From germline, CDR1 is SGHTA and CDR2 FQGTGA. The CDR3 loop is CASSRDRGAYNEQFF. In nucleotides, the CDR3 is TGTGCCAGCAGCCGGGACAGGGGGGCCTACAATGAGCAGTTCTTC.

DNA for the CDR3: TGTGCCAGCAGCTTATCCGCAGTCTCCTATAATTCACCCCTCCACTTT. It specifies CASSLSAVSYNSPLHF. The chain employs TRBV7-9 and TRBJ1-6; D ambiguous. CDR3 size: 16 residues. Per the germline V gene, CDR1 is SEHNR and CDR2 is FQNEAQ (reference sequence). V was trimmed by 2 bases and J by 0 bases, leaving 8 bases between them.

The DNA of the CDR3 is TGTGCCAGCAGCCGCCAGGGATACGAGCAGTACTTC. Translation: CASSRQGYEQYF. The chain uses TRBV5-6 and TRBJ2-7; D might be TRBD1 (5 bases). The CDR3 runs 12 residues. V lost 4 bases to trimming and J lost 4 bases, with 9 bases between them. Germline loops: CDR1 SGHDT, CDR2 YYEEEE.

The rearrangement links TRBV19 to TRBJ1-5, with D possibly TRBD1 on 5 matching bases. The length of the CDR3 is 14 residues. V gave up 1 base and J gave up 4 bases, with 8 bases separating them. Germline CDR1 LNHDA, CDR2 SQIVND (reference sequence). CDR3 amino acids: CASSIVAGNQPQHF. CDR3 DNA sequence: TGTGCCAGTAGTATAGTGGCAGGGAATCAGCCCCAGCATTTT. The whole variable domain, remainder taken from reference TRBV19 and TRBJ1-5, is DGGITQSPKYLFRKEGQNVTLSCEQNLNHDAMYWYRQDPGQGLRLIYYSQIVNDFQKGDIAEGYSVSREKKESFPLTVTSAQKNPTAFYLCASSIVAGNQPQHFGDGTRLSIL.

The V and J genes are TRBV6-2 or TRBV6-3 and TRBJ2-7; 9 bases are a match to TRBD2. Germline V CDR1 and CDR2: MNHEY, SVGEGT. The CDR3 sequence is 17 residues long. V gave up 2 bases and J gave up 2 bases; unmatched junction bases: 10. The CDR3 sequence is CASSYAGSGSATYEQYF. The CDR3 DNA sequence: TGTGCCAGCAGTTACGCGGGTAGCGGGAGCGCAACCTACGAGCAGTACTTC.

J is TRBJ1-1 and V is TRBV6-5; 10 nucleotides agree with TRBD1. Per germline, CDR1 MNHEY and CDR2 SVGAGI. Trimming cost V 6 bases and J 6 bases; bases outside gene matches: 10. The CDR3 is made up of 15 amino acids. The CDR3 protein is CASSSMGQGRAEAFF. CDR3 coding DNA: TGTGCCAGCAGCTCAATGGGACAGGGGCGGGCTGAAGCTTTCTTT.

This clone was counted a single time. This chain links TRBV10-3 with TRBJ2-3; TRBD2 is a possible D gene (5 bases). The CDR3 contains 14 residues. Trimming took off 3 bases at V and 1 base at J, with 8 bases between the two ends. Germline V gives CDR1 ENHRY, CDR2 SYGVKD. This CDR3 is CAISDGVGTDTQYF. The DNA for the CDR3 is TGTGCCATCAGTGACGGGGTGGGCACAGATACGCAGTATTTT.

V is TRBV3-1 (or the pseudogene TRBV3-2) and J is TRBJ1-1; 7 bases are a match to TRBD1. The germline V gene has CDR1 LGHDT and CDR2 YNNKEL (reference sequence). J lost 0 bases, V lost 7 bases, and 8 bases had no gene match. The CDR3 totals 15 residues. CDR3 residues: CASNPTGVMNTEAFF. The CDR3 DNA reads TGTGCCAGCAACCCTACAGGGGTGATGAACACTGAAGCTTTCTTT.

The chain has TRBV7-9 and TRBJ2-7, with 9 bases fitting TRBD1. V shed 5 bases and J 5 bases; nucleotides not matched to a gene: 4. The length of the CDR3 is 13 residues. Germline CDR1 reads SEHNR; CDR2 reads FQNEAQ (reference sequence). CDR3 coding DNA: TGTGCCAGCAGCCCCACAGGGGGCCACGAGCAGTACTTC. Its protein product is CASSPTGGHEQYF. The full variable domain, completed using reference TRBV7-9 and TRBJ2-7, is DTGVSQNPRHKITKRGQNVTFRCDPISEHNRLYWYRQTLGQGPEFLTYFQNEAQLEKSRLLSDRFSAERPKGSFSTLEIQRTEQGDSAMYLCASSPTGGHEQYFGPGTRLTVT.

This clone was found a few times. The rearrangement links TRBV19 to TRBJ2-6; D unclear. Germline V CDR1 and CDR2: LNHDA, SQIVND (reference sequence). The CDR3 covers 17 residues. The V gene lost 10 bases and the J gene lost 1 base, with 20 bases spanning the gap. CDR3 sequence: CATSSISGSSGANVLTF. The CDR3 region has the DNA TGTGCCACCAGTAGTATATCAGGCTCGTCTGGGGCCAACGTCCTGACTTTC.

J is TRBJ2-3 and V is TRBV2; 16 bases are a match to TRBD2. The germline V gene encodes CDR1 SNHLY and CDR2 FYNNEI. The CDR3 contains 16 residues. Trimming at V came to 5 bases and at J to 6 bases, leaving 5 bases not matched to a gene. The CDR3 here is CASSSGTSGRGDTQYF. CDR3 DNA: TGTGCCAGCAGTTCCGGGACTAGCGGGAGGGGGGATACGCAGTATTTT.

The table lists this clone with a count of one. J is TRBJ2-5 and V is TRBV6-2 or TRBV6-3; 14 bases are a match to TRBD2. The length of the CDR3 is 20 residues. Germline loops: CDR1 MNHEY, CDR2 SVGEGT. The junction had 17 bases not matched to a gene; V was cut back by 6 bases and J by 2 bases. CDR3 nucleotide sequence: TGTGCCAGCAGCCACATAGCGACTAGCGGGAGGGGCGTAGGGCAAGAGACCCAGTACTTC. Its protein is CASSHIATSGRGVGQETQYF.

The chain recombines TRBV24-1 with TRBJ2-3; TRBD2 agrees at 10 bases. J was trimmed by 2 bases and V by 9 bases; bases with no gene match: 7. Germline V gives CDR1 KGHDR, CDR2 SFDVKD. This CDR3 spans 15 amino acids. The CDR3 is CATGQREGNTDTQYF. The CDR3 coding sequence is TGTGCCACCGGCCAGCGGGAGGGTAACACAGATACGCAGTATTTT.

With regard to this clone: Because the CDR3's place on the DNA is in doubt, the DNA is left out and the CDR3 is given as listed by TCRdb. This chain connects TRBV28 to TRBJ1-2. CDR1 is MDHEN, CDR2 SYDVKM, per germline. The CDR3 length is 12 residues, termini included. This CDR3 reads CASSSSDYGYTF.

The chain recombines TRBV28 with TRBJ1-1; D is perhaps TRBD1 (5 bases). Between the trimmed V and J ends, which lost 5 bases and 2 bases, there was a span of 18 bases. The CDR3 extends over 16 amino acids. In germline, CDR1 is MDHEN, CDR2 SYDVKM. CDR3 sequence (DNA): TGTGCCAGCAGTGGATGGGGGGGAGACAAAAACACTGAAGCTTTCTTT. Protein sequence: CASSGWGGDKNTEAFF.

The V and J genes are TRBV2 and TRBJ1-2; D gene unclear. V lost 2 bases and J lost 4, with 8 bases in between. CDR1 and CDR2 (germline): SNHLY, FYNNEI. This CDR3 has 13 amino acids. Written as DNA, the CDR3 is TGTGCCAGCAGTGAATTGGCCACCTATGGCTACACCTTC. Translation: CASSELATYGYTF.

This rearrangement joins TRBV9 to TRBJ1-1; tentative D call: TRBD1 (5 bases). The V gene lost 4 bases and the J gene lost 7 bases, with 14 bases spanning the gap. The CDR3 sequence is 13 residues long. Germline lookup yields CDR1 SGDLS and CDR2 YYNGEE. Written as DNA, the CDR3 is TGTGCCAGCAGCCCTCAGGGTGTCCGTGAAGCTTTCTTT. Translating it yields CASSPQGVREAFF.

A single count supports this clone. This chain connects TRBV7-2 to TRBJ2-6; D possibly corresponds to TRBD2 (6 bases). The V gene's germline CDR1 is SGHTA and CDR2 FQGNSA. This CDR3 region has 16 residues. Between the trimmed V and J ends, which lost 3 bases and 0 bases, there was a span of 9 bases. This chain's CDR3 is CASSLEGASGANVLTF. In nucleotides, the CDR3 is TGTGCCAGCAGCTTGGAGGGAGCCTCTGGGGCCAACGTCCTGACTTTC.